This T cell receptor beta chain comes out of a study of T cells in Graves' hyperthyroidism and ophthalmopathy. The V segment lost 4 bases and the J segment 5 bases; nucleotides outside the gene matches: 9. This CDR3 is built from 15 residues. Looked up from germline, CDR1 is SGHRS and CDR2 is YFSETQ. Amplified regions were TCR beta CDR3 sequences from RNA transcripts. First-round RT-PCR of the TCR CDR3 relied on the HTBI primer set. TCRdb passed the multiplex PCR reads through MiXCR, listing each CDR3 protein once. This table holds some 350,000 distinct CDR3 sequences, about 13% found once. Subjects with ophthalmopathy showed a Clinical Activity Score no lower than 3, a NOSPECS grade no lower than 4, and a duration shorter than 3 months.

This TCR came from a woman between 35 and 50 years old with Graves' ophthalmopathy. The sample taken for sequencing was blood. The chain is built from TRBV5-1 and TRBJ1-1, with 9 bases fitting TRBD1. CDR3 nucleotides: TGCGCCAGCAGCCTACAGGGGGCCGGGGAAACTGAAGCTTTCTTT. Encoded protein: CASSLQGAGETEAFF.